A selection of T cell receptor beta chains follows, all from one sample in a study of T cell responses to AZD1222 COVID-19 vaccine. Here immunoSEQ multiplex PCR was the method, and the copy in TCRdb shows in-frame clones only, minus some. In the table there are some 200,000 clones, 80% to 95% of which are singletons. The specimen comprised peripheral blood, sampled 28 days after the second AZD1222 dose. The source of these receptors is an adult who received the AZD1222 COVID-19 vaccine. Both conserved end residues are trimmed from each CDR3. The order of the fields is J gene, V gene, CDR3 protein.

>TRBJ2-7|TRBV6-1
ASSEADSGDPYEQY
>TRBJ2-3|TRBV4-1
ASSQPLYREDTQY
>TRBJ1-1|TRBV12-5
ASGPDRAPLSNTEAF
>TRBJ1-5|TRBV10-3
AISESPDNQPQH
>TRBJ1-5|TRBV4-1
ASSQGTRSNQPQH
>TRBJ1-1|TRBV5-1
ASSLEWGAGREAF
>TRBJ1-3|TRBV2
ASSEGSSGNTIY
>TRBJ2-2|TRBV29-1
SVVAGPGELF
>TRBJ2-1|TRBV27
ASRDIRQF
>TRBJ1-3|TRBV19
ASSTRDSYSGNTIY
>TRBJ2-6|TRBV7-2
ASSFTSGANVLT
>TRBJ2-7|TRBV20-1
SASDSGGPRSYEQY
>TRBJ1-1|TRBV19
ASSISDRGTEAF
>TRBJ2-5|TRBV15
ATSNLRLAGGGETQY
>TRBJ2-1|TRBV9
ASSVGPRVSGADYNEQF
>TRBJ2-1|TRBV6-5
ASNRGVGTNEQF
>TRBJ1-6|TRBV7-9
ASSRQGSNSPLH
>TRBJ1-5|TRBV28
ASSLVVQPQH
>TRBJ2-3|TRBV6-4
ASSPGLAGALDTQY
>TRBJ2-5|TRBV5-1
ASSLAGNVGTQY
>TRBJ1-3|TRBV5-1
ASSPLGTDSGNTIY
>TRBJ2-5|TRBV9
ASSVEASDETQY
>TRBJ2-2|TRBV3-1/TRBV3-2
AASNGELF
>TRBJ1-4|TRBV4-2
ASSQGGQGVEKLF
>TRBJ2-1|TRBV19
ASSILGDPYNEQF
>TRBJ2-5|TRBV7-7
ASSLVGTARETQY
>TRBJ1-1|TRBV5-6
ASSSPFRVINTEAF
>TRBJ1-4|TRBV2
ASTDGLIANEKLF
>TRBJ2-3|TRBV11-2
ASRITHGQTSSTDTQY
>TRBJ1-4|TRBV18
ASSPGTDKGGEKLF
>TRBJ1-5|TRBV18
ASSPGRGQPQH
>TRBJ2-7|TRBV4-1
ASSQGRADSYEQY
>TRBJ1-4|TRBV6-5
ASSAQGADEKLF
>TRBJ1-3|TRBV11-2
ASSLVGPSRSGNTIY
>TRBJ2-3|TRBV10-3
AISEAVGRGTDTQY
>TRBJ1-1|TRBV29-1
STHSSIMNTEAF